This is a list of T cell receptor beta chains from one sample in a study of blood T cells in healthy people across ages. TCRdb passed the 5' RACE reads through MiXCR, listing each CDR3 protein once. Of approximately 1.5 million distinct CDR3 sequences in the sample, less than 45% were seen once. Source material: blood. The receptors derive from a woman aged 18-29 years in good health. The CDR3 runs from the conserved cysteine through the conserved F or W. The D gene is left open where the match is weak. Expanded clones are given a class, and other clones once, few, many or no size at all.

clone_size: -
v_call: TRBV3-1
d_call: -
j_call: TRBJ2-5
cdr3_nt: TGTGCCAGCAGCCGGGTAGCGGCAAGGGAGACCCAGTACTTC
cdr3_aa: CASSRVAARETQYF

clone_size: -
v_call: TRBV4-2
d_call: -
j_call: TRBJ1-1
cdr3_nt: TGTGCCAGCAGCCAAGATCAAGGGGCTGAAGCTTTCTTT
cdr3_aa: CASSQDQGAEAFF

clone_size: few
v_call: TRBV5-1
d_call: TRBD1
j_call: TRBJ2-1
cdr3_nt: TGCGCCAGCAGCCGGGGACAGACCTCCTACAATGAGCAGTTCTTC
cdr3_aa: CASSRGQTSYNEQFF

clone_size: -
v_call: TRBV20-1
d_call: TRBD1
j_call: TRBJ1-2
cdr3_nt: TGCAGTGCCACGGACAGGGTGGATCGCTACACCTTC
cdr3_aa: CSATDRVDRYTF

clone_size: -
v_call: TRBV4-1
d_call: -
j_call: TRBJ1-1
cdr3_nt: TGCGCCAGCAGTCTGAGGGGGTACATGAACACTGAAGCTTTCTTT
cdr3_aa: CASSLRGYMNTEAFF

clone_size: -
v_call: TRBV12-5
d_call: -
j_call: TRBJ1-1
cdr3_nt: TGTGCTAGTGGTCCACTAAACCCAGAAGGTGAAGCTTTCTTT
cdr3_aa: CASGPLNPEGEAFF

clone_size: -
v_call: TRBV7-2
d_call: -
j_call: TRBJ2-1
cdr3_nt: TGTGCCAGCAGCCTGCAATGGGGACGAGCTTTCGAGCAGTTCTTC
cdr3_aa: CASSLQWGRAFEQFF

clone_size: -
v_call: TRBV7-6
d_call: TRBD1
j_call: TRBJ2-1
cdr3_nt: TGTGCCAGCAGCCACCCCGGGACAGGTTTCAATGAGCAGTTCTTC
cdr3_aa: CASSHPGTGFNEQFF

clone_size: once
v_call: TRBV9
d_call: -
j_call: TRBJ2-1
cdr3_nt: TGTGCCAGCAGCGTAGGGGAGTACAGGGCTTCTGAACAGTTCTTC
cdr3_aa: CASSVGEYRASEQFF

clone_size: -
v_call: TRBV6-6
d_call: TRBD1
j_call: TRBJ1-2
cdr3_nt: TGTGCCAGCAGTCAGGGACAGGCGGGACCCTATGGCTACACCTTC
cdr3_aa: CASSQGQAGPYGYTF

clone_size: -
v_call: TRBV2
d_call: -
j_call: TRBJ1-6
cdr3_nt: TGTGCCAGCAGTGTGCTACAGGAAAATTCACCCCTCCACTTT
cdr3_aa: CASSVLQENSPLHF

clone_size: few
v_call: TRBV12-3/TRBV12-4
d_call: TRBD1
j_call: TRBJ1-6
cdr3_nt: TGTGCCAGCAGTTTAATCCTGGACAGGGTCAATTCACCCCTCCACTTT
cdr3_aa: CASSLILDRVNSPLHF

clone_size: -
v_call: TRBV15
d_call: TRBD1
j_call: TRBJ1-1
cdr3_nt: TGTGCCACCAGAAGAGGGGCGGACAGGCCTATGAACACTGAAGCTTTCTTT
cdr3_aa: CATRRGADRPMNTEAFF

clone_size: -
v_call: TRBV20-1
d_call: TRBD2
j_call: TRBJ2-1
cdr3_nt: TGCAGTGCTAGAGATTCAAGCGGGGAGACTTTTGAGAATGAGCAGTTCTTC
cdr3_aa: CSARDSSGETFENEQFF

clone_size: -
v_call: TRBV10-3
d_call: -
j_call: TRBJ2-1
cdr3_nt: TGTGCCATCAGTGAAGGTAGCCGGGAGCAGTTCTTC
cdr3_aa: CAISEGSREQFF

clone_size: few
v_call: TRBV10-3
d_call: TRBD2
j_call: TRBJ2-1
cdr3_nt: TGTGCCATCAGTGATCCGGGGACTACTCTCAATGAGCAGTTCTTC
cdr3_aa: CAISDPGTTLNEQFF

clone_size: few
v_call: TRBV7-2
d_call: TRBD2
j_call: TRBJ2-7
cdr3_nt: TGTGCCAGCAGCTTATGGCGGGAGAGAGACGAGCAGTACTTC
cdr3_aa: CASSLWRERDEQYF

clone_size: -
v_call: TRBV20-1
d_call: -
j_call: TRBJ1-4
cdr3_nt: TGCAGTGCTTATCAGGGGTCTAATGAAAAACTGTTTTTT
cdr3_aa: CSAYQGSNEKLFF

clone_size: -
v_call: TRBV7-9
d_call: -
j_call: TRBJ1-2
cdr3_nt: TGTGCCAGCAGCTTACTGGACGGAGGCTACACCTTC
cdr3_aa: CASSLLDGGYTF

clone_size: -
v_call: TRBV6-2/TRBV6-3
d_call: -
j_call: TRBJ2-3
cdr3_nt: TGTGCCAGCAGTGTCACCGGGACACCTCGAGATGCGCAGTATTTT
cdr3_aa: CASSVTGTPRDAQYF

clone_size: few
v_call: TRBV4-2
d_call: TRBD2
j_call: TRBJ2-7
cdr3_nt: TGTGCCAGCAGCCGTAGCGGGGCTAACTCCTACGAGCAGTACTTC
cdr3_aa: CASSRSGANSYEQYF

clone_size: few
v_call: TRBV12-3/TRBV12-4
d_call: -
j_call: TRBJ1-2
cdr3_nt: TGTGCCAGCAGCTTACTGGACGACTATGGCTACACCTTC
cdr3_aa: CASSLLDDYGYTF

clone_size: -
v_call: TRBV7-2
d_call: -
j_call: TRBJ2-5
cdr3_nt: TGTGCCAGCAGCTTAGCGCTGGGGGGCCAAGAGACCCAGTACTTC
cdr3_aa: CASSLALGGQETQYF

clone_size: -
v_call: TRBV6-1
d_call: -
j_call: TRBJ2-1
cdr3_nt: TGTGCCAGCAGTGTCTCCAAGGGCTTCTACAATGAGCAGTTCTTC
cdr3_aa: CASSVSKGFYNEQFF

clone_size: -
v_call: TRBV12-3/TRBV12-4
d_call: -
j_call: TRBJ2-5
cdr3_nt: TGTGCCAGCAGTAGAGGGGTCGGAGAGACCCGGTACTTC
cdr3_aa: CASSRGVGETRYF

clone_size: -
v_call: TRBV4-3
d_call: TRBD1
j_call: TRBJ2-3
cdr3_nt: TGCGCCAGCAGCCAAGAGAGACAGGGGGCAGATACGCAGTATTTT
cdr3_aa: CASSQERQGADTQYF

clone_size: -
v_call: TRBV9
d_call: TRBD1
j_call: TRBJ2-5
cdr3_nt: TGTGCCAGCAGCGTAGCTGGGACAGGGAGTATTAATGAGCAGTACTTC
cdr3_aa: CASSVAGTGSINEQYF

clone_size: few
v_call: TRBV5-1
d_call: TRBD1
j_call: TRBJ1-2
cdr3_nt: TGCGCCAGCAGCTCCGCGGCGGGACAGGGGGCAGGCGGCTACACCTTC
cdr3_aa: CASSSAAGQGAGGYTF

clone_size: -
v_call: TRBV7-2
d_call: TRBD1
j_call: TRBJ2-7
cdr3_nt: TGTGCCAGCAGCTTAACGGGACAGGGGGCGCGGGATGAGCAGTACTTC
cdr3_aa: CASSLTGQGARDEQYF

clone_size: -
v_call: TRBV4-1
d_call: -
j_call: TRBJ2-7
cdr3_nt: TGCGCCAGCAGCCCATCTGCTACAGGTACCTACGAGCAGTACTTC
cdr3_aa: CASSPSATGTYEQYF

clone_size: -
v_call: TRBV7-9
d_call: TRBD2
j_call: TRBJ2-1
cdr3_nt: TGTGCCAGCAGCTTAGCCAACGGGAGGACCTACAATGAGCAGTTCTTC
cdr3_aa: CASSLANGRTYNEQFF